These 19 T cell receptor beta chains came from one sample sequenced in a study of blood T cell repertoires in COVID-19. Profiled with immunoSEQ multiplex PCR; TCRdb holds only in-frame clones, not every one. The profile shows fewer than 70,000 clones, roughly 89% of them singletons. Material: peripheral blood. The receptors come from a man aged 45 to 65 with active COVID-19.

This chain connects TRBV4-1 to TRBJ1-6, with TRBD1 identical over 7 bases. Germline lookup yields CDR1 MGHRA and CDR2 YSYEKL. CDR3 length equals 15 residues. V trimming: 4 bases; J trimming: 7 bases; junction bases outside the gene matches: 7. CDR3 sequence (DNA): TGCGCCAGCAGCCCCGCGGACAGGCCAAATTCACCCCTCCACTTT. Its protein is CASSPADRPNSPLHF.

The V and J genes are TRBV9 and TRBJ2-7; 9 positions match TRBD1. The CDR3 loop spans 13 amino acids. From germline, CDR1 is SGDLS and CDR2 YYNGEE. Trimming removed 6 bases from V and 5 bases from J; junction bases left unmatched: 6. The CDR3 here is CASNKDRGDEQYF. The DNA of the CDR3 is TGTGCCAGCAATAAAGACAGGGGGGACGAGCAGTACTTC.

The chain links TRBV2 to TRBJ2-2; a possible D gene is TRBD1 (7 bases). The CDR3 length is 17 residues. V was clipped by 3 bases and J by 2 bases, with 16 bases between them. Germline values: CDR1 SNHLY, CDR2 FYNNEI. Here the CDR3 reads CASSDLEGAANTGELFF. The CDR3 DNA reads as TGTGCCAGCAGTGACCTGGAGGGGGCCGCTAACACCGGGGAGCTGTTTTTT.

The genes are TRBV19 and TRBJ2-7; 10 positions agree with TRBD2. V was pared by 6 bases and J by 0 bases, with 5 bases of the junction left unmatched. CDR3 length: 15 residues. Germline CDR1 is LNHDA and CDR2 is SQIVND (reference sequence). Here the CDR3 DNA reads TGTGCCAGTAGCCCATGGACTAGCGGCTCCTACGAGCAGTACTTC. Translated: CASSPWTSGSYEQYF.

The rearrangement links TRBV18 to TRBJ1-2, with 7 bases matching TRBD1. With 1 base clipped from V and 4 bases from J, the junction kept 6 bases outside the gene matches. The V gene's germline CDR1 is KGHSH and CDR2 LQKENI. The CDR3 is 15 residues long. The DNA for the CDR3 is TGTGCCAGCTCACCACAGGGGGCGGTTACCTATGGCTACACCTTC. Translation gives CASSPQGAVTYGYTF. Using reference TRBV18 and TRBJ1-2 for the parts outside the CDR3, the full variable domain is NAGVMQNPRHLVRRRGQEARLRCSPMKGHSHVYWYRQLPEEGLKFMVYLQKENIIDESGMPKERFSAEFPKEGPSILRIQQVVRGDSAAYFCASSPQGAVTYGYTFGSGTRLTVV.

This clone was picked up one time. The genes are TRBV5-1 and TRBJ2-1; 13 nucleotides match TRBD2. The CDR3 runs to 16 residues. V lost 2 bases to trimming and J lost 7 bases; unmatched junction nucleotides: 6. The germline CDR1 and CDR2 sequences are SGHRS and YFSETQ. CDR3 residues: CASSFTSGGAGNEQFF. The CDR3 region has the DNA TGCGCCAGCAGCTTCACTAGCGGGGGGGCCGGGAATGAGCAGTTCTTC.

The chain employs TRBV7-8 and TRBJ2-7; 8 nucleotides align to TRBD1. The CDR3 loop spans 14 amino acids. V lost 4 bases to trimming and J lost 6 bases; unmatched junction nucleotides: 8. Germline CDR1 SGHVS, CDR2 FQNEAQ. CDR3 sequence reads: CASSSGQGYGEQYF. In nucleotides, the CDR3 is TGTGCCAGCAGCTCCGGACAGGGCTATGGCGAGCAGTACTTC. Based on the CDR3 plus reference TRBV7-8 and TRBJ2-7, the full variable domain is GAGVSQSPRYKVAKRGQDVALRCDPISGHVSLFWYQQALGQGPEFLTYFQNEAQLDKSGLPSDRFFAERPEGSVSTLKIQRTQQEDSAVYLCASSSGQGYGEQYFGPGTRLTVT.

This clone was seen only once. Here the CDR3 DNA reads TGTGCCAGCAGCTTAGCGGGACAGAAGAATGAAAAACTGTTTTTT. It yields the protein CASSLAGQKNEKLFF. The chain joins TRBV7-2 to TRBJ1-4; 7 nucleotides align to TRBD1. CDR1 is SGHTA and CDR2 is FQGNSA in the germline V gene. J gave up 5 bases and V 0 bases, and 3 bases lay outside the gene matches. The CDR3 spans 15 residues.

The J gene is TRBJ2-7, the V gene TRBV10-1; 7 positions match TRBD1. The CDR3 contains 15 residues. With V trimmed by 2 bases and J by 4 bases, 8 bases remained unmatched. Germline CDR1 is WNHNN and CDR2 is SYGVQD (reference sequence). The DNA of the CDR3 is TGCGCCAGCAGTGAGACCCCGGGACAGATATACGAGCAGTACTTC. This gives the protein CASSETPGQIYEQYF.

The rearrangement links TRBV20-1 to TRBJ2-3, with a weak D call TRBD1 (5 bases). The germline gives CDR1 DFQATT, CDR2 SNEGSKA (reference sequence). CDR3 length equals 17 residues. V was pared by 3 bases and J by 0 bases, with 19 bases between. The CDR3 loop is CSASSGSATGSTDTQYF. Written as DNA, the CDR3 is TGCAGTGCTAGTTCAGGGTCGGCAACGGGTAGCACAGATACGCAGTATTTT.

The chain couples TRBV9 to TRBJ2-5, with TRBD1 matching over 9 bases. Germline trimming cut 3 bases from V and 3 bases from J; bases unmatched to any gene: 3. CDR3 length: 14 residues. From germline, CDR1 is SGDLS and CDR2 YYNGEE. CDR3 sequence (DNA): TGTGCCAGCAGCGCCGGGACAGGGAAAGAGACCCAGTACTTC. Its translation: CASSAGTGKETQYF. Drawing the rest from reference TRBV9 and TRBJ2-5, the complete variable domain is DSGVTQTPKHLITATGQRVTLRCSPRSGDLSVYWYQQSLDQGLQFLIQYYNGEERAKGNILERFSAQQFPDLHSELNLSSLELGDSALYFCASSAGTGKETQYFGPGTRLLVL.

The chain joins TRBV12-5 to TRBJ1-6; D not certain. Germline V gene data show CDR1 as LGHNT and CDR2 as FRNRAP. V was shortened by 4 bases and J by 7 bases, with 14 bases between the two germline ends. The CDR3 contains 15 residues. CDR3 DNA sequence: TGTGCTAGTGGTTCGGGTCAAGGTCCCAATTCACCCCTCCACTTT. It is translated as CASGSGQGPNSPLHF.

The V call is TRBV5-1, the J call TRBJ1-4, with 9 bases aligning to TRBD1. The CDR3 runs 15 residues. Germline V gene data show CDR1 as SGHRS and CDR2 as YFSETQ. The V segment lost 4 bases and the J segment 12 bases; nucleotides outside the gene matches: 13. The CDR3 sequence is CASSPNFIDRGELFF. In DNA form, the CDR3 reads TGCGCCAGCAGCCCTAATTTCATCGACAGGGGGGAACTGTTTTTT.

CDR3 residues: CAWAREAGAFF. DNA for the CDR3: TGTGCCTGGGCGCGGGAGGCTGGAGCTTTCTTT. The chain employs TRBV30 and TRBJ1-1; no firm D call. V lost 5 bases, J lost 10 bases, and 14 bases lay in between. CDR1 and CDR2 from the germline V gene are GTSNPN and SVGIG (reference sequence). This CDR3 region has 11 residues.

This clone was recorded only once. The V call is TRBV27, the J call TRBJ1-2; the D gene is possibly TRBD1 (5 bases). This CDR3 has 13 residues. With 1 base removed from V and 5 bases from J, the gap between germline ends came to 8 bases. Germline-derived CDR1 and CDR2 are MNHEY and SMNVEV (reference sequence). The CDR3 region is CASSLYAGYGYTF. The CDR3 coding sequence is TGTGCCAGCAGTTTATATGCAGGGTATGGCTACACCTTC.

V gene TRBV4-1 combines with J gene TRBJ2-2; TRBD1 aligns across 7 bases. CDR3 length: 15 residues. The ends lost 1 base at V and 7 bases at J; junction bases unmatched: 6. Germline assignment: CDR1 MGHRA and CDR2 YSYEKL. Written as DNA, the CDR3 is TGCGCCAGCAGCCAAGTGACAGGGATGGTCGGGGAGCTGTTTTTT. This sequence encodes CASSQVTGMVGELFF.

V usage is TRBV7-8 and J usage is TRBJ2-5; 14 positions match TRBD2. The germline V gene encodes CDR1 SGHVS and CDR2 FQNEAQ. V lost 2 bases to trimming and J lost 5 bases; unmatched junction nucleotides: 10. The CDR3 spans 18 residues. In nucleotides, the CDR3 is TGTGCCAGCAGCTTATTTTCGACTAGCGGGGGGGCCGGGGAGACCCAGTACTTC. This codes for CASSLFSTSGGAGETQYF.

The chain is built from TRBV4-1 and TRBJ2-3; no definite D call. The germline V gene encodes CDR1 MGHRA and CDR2 YSYEKL. The CDR3 has 13 residues. Trimming took 2 bases from V and 5 from J, leaving 8 bases between them. The CDR3 DNA follows: TGCGCCAGCAGCCAATCTTGGAGAGATACGCAGTATTTT. It specifies CASSQSWRDTQYF.

This chain links TRBV6-2 or TRBV6-3 with TRBJ2-3; D remains unclear. This CDR3 is 16 amino acids long. V was trimmed by 3 bases and J by 6 bases, leaving 19 bases between them. Looked up from germline, CDR1 is MNHEY and CDR2 is SVGEGT. CDR3 bases: TGTGCCAGCAGTTATGAGGCCAGACGAGATAGGGATACGCAGTATTTT. As protein: CASSYEARRDRDTQYF.